The 29 T cell receptor beta chains reported below all come from one sample, sequenced in a study of blood T cell repertoires in COVID-19. Assay: immunoSEQ multiplex PCR; the TCRdb copy retains only in-frame clones and omits some. Of 200,000 to 250,000 clones listed, roughly 85% are singletons. Sequenced sample: PBMCs or T cells enriched from blood (not recorded which). The receptors were gathered from a woman aged 45 to 65 who had been exposed to COVID-19.

V is TRBV2 and J is TRBJ2-5, with D possibly matching TRBD2 (6 bases). Deletions cut 4 bases from V and 1 base from J, with 10 bases between. The germline gives CDR1 SNHLY, CDR2 FYNNEI. The CDR3 has 14 residues. CDR3 in DNA: TGTGCCAGCAGTGGGGAGGTCTCCCAAGAGACCCAGTACTTC. Its protein is CASSGEVSQETQYF.

J is TRBJ1-1 and V is TRBV5-6; TRBD1 matches 8 bases. Per the germline V gene, CDR1 is SGHDT and CDR2 is YYEEEE. With V trimmed by 4 bases and J by 6 bases, 2 bases remained unmatched. The CDR3 extends over 12 amino acids. CDR3 coding DNA: TGTGCCAGCAGCGGACAGGGCCCTGAAGCTTTCTTT. This gives the protein CASSGQGPEAFF.

V is TRBV7-2 and J is TRBJ2-3; TRBD2 might be the D (6 bases). Germline CDR1 and CDR2: SGHTA and FQGNSA. There are 15 residues in the CDR3. V was clipped by 1 base and J by 1 base, with 9 bases between them. This CDR3 reads CASSLGSGGTDTQYF. CDR3 bases: TGTGCCAGCAGCTTAGGGTCGGGGGGCACAGATACGCAGTATTTT.

This rearrangement joins TRBV5-6 to TRBJ1-6; D possibly corresponds to TRBD1 (5 bases). Germline CDR1 is SGHDT and CDR2 is YYEEEE. Trimming removed 4 bases at V and 0 bases at J, with 11 bases between. This CDR3 contains 16 residues. This CDR3 is CASSPSQGSYNSPLHF. The CDR3 DNA is TGTGCCAGCAGCCCCAGTCAGGGCTCCTATAATTCACCCCTCCACTTT.

This clone was counted a single time. V gene TRBV19 combines with J gene TRBJ2-1, with a weak D call TRBD2 (5 bases). Germline-derived CDR1 and CDR2 are LNHDA and SQIVND (reference sequence). There are 14 residues in the CDR3. V was trimmed by 5 bases and J by 5 bases, leaving 13 bases between them. The CDR3 sequence: CASSRVGANNEQFF. The CDR3 bases are TGTGCCAGTAGTCGAGTGGGAGCCAACAATGAGCAGTTCTTC. Using reference TRBV19 and TRBJ2-1 for the parts outside the CDR3, the full variable domain is DGGITQSPKYLFRKEGQNVTLSCEQNLNHDAMYWYRQDPGQGLRLIYYSQIVNDFQKGDIAEGYSVSREKKESFPLTVTSAQKNPTAFYLCASSRVGANNEQFFGPGTRLTVL.

Only one count was recorded for this clone. The V call is TRBV13, the J call TRBJ1-6, with D maybe TRBD1 (6 bases). Germline V gives CDR1 PRHDT, CDR2 FYEKMQ (reference sequence). This CDR3 has 14 residues. V gave up 7 bases and J gave up 7 bases, with 14 bases separating them. CDR3 protein: CASTEDRANSPLHF. The DNA for the CDR3 is TGTGCCAGCACCGAGGACAGAGCCAATTCACCCCTCCACTTT.

The CDR3: CASSLLSLQGTTEAFF. The CDR3 nucleotides read TGTGCCAGTAGTCTCTTGAGTCTACAGGGAACGACTGAAGCTTTCTTT. The V and J genes are TRBV19 and TRBJ1-1; D is perhaps TRBD1 (6 bases). The V and J ends lost 5 bases and 5 bases respectively, with 21 bases between them. Germline V gene data show CDR1 as LNHDA and CDR2 as SQIVND (reference sequence). The CDR3 runs 16 residues. Full variable domain (missing parts from reference TRBV19 and TRBJ1-1): DGGITQSPKYLFRKEGQNVTLSCEQNLNHDAMYWYRQDPGQGLRLIYYSQIVNDFQKGDIAEGYSVSREKKESFPLTVTSAQKNPTAFYLCASSLLSLQGTTEAFFGQGTRLTVV.

Points on this clone: The same CDR3 arises from other DNA sequences in this sample as well. This chain connects TRBV24-1 to TRBJ1-1; D not certain. The CDR3 consists of 13 residues. The germline CDR1 and CDR2 sequences are KGHDR and SFDVKD. V was cut by 4 bases and J by 0 bases, with 5 bases left in between. Written as DNA, the CDR3 is TGTGCCACCAGTGACGGAGTGAACACTGAAGCTTTCTTT. This encodes CATSDGVNTEAFF.

A single count supports this clone. The CDR3 DNA reads TGTGCCAGCAGGAGGGGACAGGGCTCTGGAAACACCATATATTTT. Its translation: CASRRGQGSGNTIYF. The chain employs TRBV6-5 and TRBJ1-3; TRBD1 matches at 9 bases. The length of the CDR3 is 15 residues. The V and J ends lost 6 bases and 0 bases, in that order; junction bases with no gene match: 3. Germline V lookup: CDR1 MNHEY, CDR2 SVGAGI.

The chain carries TRBV5-5 and TRBJ2-5; TRBD2 matches 14 bases. Per the germline V gene, CDR1 is SGHKS and CDR2 is YYEKEE (reference sequence). This CDR3 is 19 amino acids long. V was clipped by 2 bases and J by 5 bases; unmatched bases: 14. The CDR3 is CASSLVPGTSGGSRETQYF. DNA for the CDR3: TGTGCCAGCAGCTTAGTACCCGGGACTAGCGGGGGCTCGAGGGAGACCCAGTACTTC.

The chain combines TRBV11-2 with TRBJ2-3, with 11 positions matching TRBD2. The J segment lost 6 bases and the V segment lost 2 bases, leaving 7 bases of the junction unmatched. This CDR3 comprises 16 residues. The V gene's germline CDR1 is SGHAT and CDR2 FQNNGV. The CDR3 bases are TGTGCCAGCAGCTTAAGATCTAGCGGGGGGTCCGATACGCAGTATTTT. Amino acid sequence: CASSLRSSGGSDTQYF. The whole variable domain, filled in from reference TRBV11-2 and TRBJ2-3, reads EAGVAQSPRYKIIEKRQSVAFWCNPISGHATLYWYQQILGQGPKLLIQFQNNGVVDDSQLPKDRFSAERLKGVDSTLKIQPAKLEDSAVYLCASSLRSSGGSDTQYFGPGTRLTVL.

The chain employs TRBV6-1 and TRBJ1-2, with D possibly TRBD1 on 6 matching bases. The germline V gene encodes CDR1 MNHNS and CDR2 SASEGT. The CDR3 consists of 14 residues. The V end was cut by 2 bases, the J end by 8 bases, with 15 bases between. The CDR3 coding sequence is TGTGCCAGCAGTGAAAATCGGGGGGCTGGCGGCTACACCTTC. This translates into CASSENRGAGGYTF.

CDR3 sequence: CASSGTVVGDTQYF. For the CDR3, the DNA is TGTGCCAGCAGCGGGACAGTGGTTGGGGATACGCAGTATTTT. The V and J genes are TRBV9 and TRBJ2-3, with D possibly being TRBD1 (6 bases). The germline CDR1 and CDR2 sequences are SGDLS and YYNGEE. V was shortened by 3 bases and J by 6 bases, with 14 bases between the two germline ends. This CDR3 contains 14 residues.

This clone was counted a single time. This chain links TRBV19 with TRBJ1-5; 7 bases are a match to TRBD1. Unmatched junction bases numbered 5, after V lost 3 bases and J lost 6 bases. The CDR3 runs 14 residues. Germline V CDR1 and CDR2: LNHDA, SQIVND (reference sequence). The CDR3 spells CASSIGQDLQPQHF. In nucleotides, the CDR3 is TGTGCCAGTAGTATCGGACAGGACCTTCAGCCCCAGCATTTT.

V gene TRBV6-5 combines with J gene TRBJ2-3; D gene uncertain. Germline V gene sequence: CDR1 MNHEY, CDR2 SVGAGI. Trimming left V 5 bases short and J 0 bases short, with 9 bases between. The CDR3 has 14 amino acids. The CDR3 spells CASSTAASTDTQYF. For the CDR3, the DNA is TGTGCCAGCAGTACAGCAGCTAGCACAGATACGCAGTATTTT.

V and J are TRBV5-5 and TRBJ2-7; perhaps TRBD1 as D (7 bases). Germline V gives CDR1 SGHKS, CDR2 YYEKEE (reference sequence). This CDR3 is 14 amino acids long. The V gene lost 4 bases and the J gene lost 4 bases, with 15 bases spanning the gap. CDR3 DNA: TGTGCCAGCAGCCCAGGGGGGATGGGGTACGAGCAGTACTTC. Amino acid sequence: CASSPGGMGYEQYF.

The CDR3 loop reads CASSQADGGWETQYF. DNA for the CDR3: TGCGCCAGCAGCCAAGCAGACGGGGGGTGGGAGACCCAGTACTTC. This chain links TRBV4-1 with TRBJ2-5; 7 bases are shared with TRBD2. Germline lookup yields CDR1 MGHRA and CDR2 YSYEKL. CDR3 length: 15 amino acids. Losses at the gene ends were 1 base for V and 5 bases for J; bases not matched to a gene: 7.

The J gene is TRBJ1-2, the V gene TRBV18; D remains ambiguous. V gave up 6 bases and J gave up 3 bases, with 11 bases separating them. Per the germline V gene, CDR1 is KGHSH and CDR2 is LQKENI. The length of the CDR3 is 13 residues. The CDR3 DNA is TGTGCCAGCTCGCCCGACACTGACTATGGCTACACCTTC. Its translation is CASSPDTDYGYTF.

V usage is TRBV25-1 and J usage is TRBJ2-3; no clear D. The V end lost 5 bases, the J end lost 1 base, and 4 bases lay between the germline ends. Germline assignment: CDR1 MGHDK and CDR2 SYGVNS. The CDR3 has 12 amino acids. CDR3 region: CASSPGTDTQYF. The DNA for the CDR3 is TGTGCCAGCAGTCCAGGCACAGATACGCAGTATTTT.

The chain carries TRBV27 and TRBJ2-4, with no clear D. Trimming removed 6 bases at V and 3 bases at J, with 12 bases between. The CDR3 extends over 14 amino acids. Germline CDR1 and CDR2: MNHEY and SMNVEV (reference sequence). The CDR3 coding sequence is TGTGCCAGCAGCCGCTCGGTTGGCAAAAACATTCAGTACTTC. Its translation: CASSRSVGKNIQYF.

The CDR3 DNA reads as TGTGCCAGCAGCTTAGGACAGCGCCTAGGGGATGGCTACACCTTC. It encodes CASSLGQRLGDGYTF. This chain links TRBV13 with TRBJ1-2; the D gene is possibly TRBD1 (5 bases). Germline assignment: CDR1 PRHDT and CDR2 FYEKMQ (reference sequence). Trimming left V 0 bases short and J 6 bases short, with 14 bases between. There are 15 residues in the CDR3.

V is TRBV24-1 and J is TRBJ2-1; D remains unclear. Germline V gene data show CDR1 as KGHDR and CDR2 as SFDVKD. The CDR3 has 13 amino acids. V was cut by 5 bases and J by 4 bases, with 8 bases left in between. Here the CDR3 reads CATSGYGYNEQFF. CDR3 DNA sequence: TGTGCCACCAGTGGATACGGGTACAATGAGCAGTTCTTC.

This rearrangement joins TRBV2 to TRBJ2-2; 8 bases are a match to TRBD1. Looked up from germline, CDR1 is SNHLY and CDR2 is FYNNEI. The CDR3 runs 15 residues. V lost 8 bases to trimming and J lost 4 bases; unmatched junction nucleotides: 9. The CDR3 DNA follows: TGTGCCAGCCTTGGTACAGGGGGAAGCACCGGGGAGCTGTTTTTT. Translated: CASLGTGGSTGELFF. Full variable domain (remainder filled in from reference TRBV2 and TRBJ2-2): EPEVTQTPSHQVTQMGQEVILRCVPISNHLYFYWYRQILGQKVEFLVSFYNNEISEKSEIFDDQFSVERPDGSNFTLKIRSTKLEDSAMYFCASLGTGGSTGELFFGEGSRLTVL.

This rearrangement joins TRBV13 to TRBJ2-1; 10 nucleotides align to TRBD2. The CDR3 sequence is 15 residues long. Per the germline V gene, CDR1 is PRHDT and CDR2 is FYEKMQ (reference sequence). The V gene end was trimmed by 6 bases and the J gene end by 2 bases; junction bases not matched to a gene: 4. The CDR3: CASRLAGTTYNEQFF. In DNA form, the CDR3 reads TGTGCCAGCAGACTAGCGGGGACTACCTACAATGAGCAGTTCTTC.

The V and J genes are TRBV3-1 (or the pseudogene TRBV3-2) and TRBJ1-2; 8 nucleotides line up with TRBD1. This CDR3 is built from 12 residues. Germline assignment: CDR1 LGHDT and CDR2 YNNKEL (reference sequence). V dropped 5 bases and J dropped 8; count of bases not matched to a gene: 4. The CDR3 nucleotides read TGTGCCAGCAGCTATGACAGGGGCGGCTACACCTTC. As protein: CASSYDRGGYTF.

The chain uses TRBV15 and TRBJ2-3; 8 bases fit TRBD2. J lost 2 bases, V lost 0 bases, and 7 bases had no gene match. The CDR3 covers 17 residues. Per germline, CDR1 LNHNV and CDR2 YYDKDF (reference sequence). The CDR3 reads CATSRDQSGGFTDTQYF. The CDR3 DNA follows: TGTGCCACCAGCAGAGATCAAAGCGGGGGCTTCACAGATACGCAGTATTTT.

This rearrangement joins TRBV9 to TRBJ2-1, with 9 bases aligning to TRBD2. V shed 4 bases and J 4 bases; nucleotides not matched to a gene: 6. This CDR3 is 15 amino acids long. Germline loops: CDR1 SGDLS, CDR2 YYNGEE. In nucleotides, the CDR3 is TGTGCCAGCAGCCACCTGACTAGCGGTTACAATGAGCAGTTCTTC. Translated, it gives CASSHLTSGYNEQFF.

The chain has TRBV12-3 or TRBV12-4 and TRBJ1-6, with a tentative D call TRBD1 (5 bases). The CDR3 length is 13 residues. V lost 6 bases to trimming and J lost 5 bases, with 8 bases between them. The CDR3 nucleotides read TGTGCCAGCAGGTCGACAGATAATTCACCCCTCCACTTT. This encodes CASRSTDNSPLHF.

This clone was observed once. The V gene is TRBV18, the J gene TRBJ2-3; 7 bases agree with TRBD1. V lost 8 bases to trimming and J lost 1 base; unmatched junction nucleotides: 6. From germline, CDR1 is KGHSH and CDR2 LQKENI. The CDR3 is made up of 14 amino acids. The CDR3 spells CASGTVLGTDTQYF. The CDR3 nucleotides read TGTGCCAGCGGGACAGTTCTTGGCACAGATACGCAGTATTTT.